Sequencing of this T cell receptor beta chain was carried out in a study of Graves' ophthalmopathy and Graves' hyperthyroidism. Study results and limitations: Clonotypes were expanded in thyroid at above 0.001 frequency, and most also appeared in blood. It was with roughly 71% sensitivity and roughly 75% specificity that the model predicted ophthalmopathy progression.

Moderate-to-severe activity, CAS at least 3, NOSPECS at least 4 and duration under 3 months characterized donors with ophthalmopathy. Isolation of PBMCs was performed using 9 to 10 ml of fresh peripheral blood. CDR1 and CDR2 (germline): SNHLY, FYNNEI. J was trimmed by 1 base and V by 6 bases; bases with no gene match: 11. CDR3 length: 16 amino acids. The study amplified TCR beta CDR3 regions using RNA transcripts. An initial RT-PCR round employing HTBI primers preceded a second-round multiplex PCR. TCRdb re-derived calls from the multiplex PCR reads in MiXCR, one entry per CDR3 protein. Of hundreds of thousands of distinct CDR3 sequences listed, around 14% are singletons. For this clonotype: Antigen unknown.

The source material was blood. V usage is TRBV2 and J usage is TRBJ2-7, with 8 bases that match TRBD1. This TCR derives from a woman under 40 with Graves' ophthalmopathy. CDR3 sequence reads: CASRKSAGTGSYEQYF. The CDR3 bases are TGTGCCAGCAGAAAATCCGCCGGGACAGGTTCCTACGAGCAGTACTTC.